This T cell receptor beta chain was sequenced during a study of blood T cell repertoires in COVID-19. Study-level information: Whether acute or convalescent, the COVID-19 samples came from the United States, Italy and Spain. Sample material is recorded as cDNA or gDNA derived from T cells, B-cell-depleted T cells, or PBMCs.

Only in-frame clones appear in the TCRdb table, and some are missing; sequencing was by immunoSEQ multiplex PCR. The repertoire consists of roughly 330,000 clones, with 70% to 90% occurring once and the leading ten covering approximately 5.4%. The CDR3 totals 15 residues. V was clipped by 3 bases and J by 4 bases; unmatched bases: 8. Germline values: CDR1 SGHRS, CDR2 YFSETQ. The rearrangement uses TRBV5-1 and TRBJ1-2, with 8 bases fitting TRBD1. Sequencing used PBMCs or T cells enriched from blood (not recorded which). The clonotype was recovered from a woman younger than 45 who had recovered from COVID-19. CDR3 residues: CASSSGQGVGYGYTF. The CDR3, as DNA: TGCGCCAGCAGCTCCGGACAGGGCGTTGGCTATGGCTACACCTTC.